Below, 6 T cell receptor beta chains from the same sample are listed, as sequenced in a study of shared clonotypes between healthy human individuals. The naive CD8 subset, CD45RO-negative cells positively selected for CCR7, excluded terminally differentiated effector memory CD45RA+ cells. TCRdb's copy holds only in-frame clones and misses some; the assay was immunoSEQ multiplex PCR. Here the sample spans 2 million to 2.5 million clones, approximately 94% being singletons. Source material: naive CD8+ T cells sorted from blood. The source of these receptors is a man between 18 and 35 years old in good health.

This rearrangement joins TRBV6-5 to TRBJ2-6, with 7 bases fitting TRBD1. Germline CDR1 MNHEY, CDR2 SVGAGI. J gave up 0 bases and V 9 bases, and 5 bases lay outside the gene matches. The CDR3 is 15 amino acids. The chain's CDR3 is CASKRGLSGANVLTF. CDR3 nucleotide sequence: TGTGCCAGTAAGAGGGGGCTCTCTGGGGCCAACGTCCTGACTTTC.

The rearrangement joins TRBV25-1 to TRBJ1-6; D is uncertain. CDR3 length equals 13 residues. CDR1 and CDR2 (germline): MGHDK, SYGVNS. V was clipped by 1 base and J by 5 bases, with 3 bases between them. This chain's CDR3 is CASSEWDNSPLHF. CDR3 sequence (DNA): TGTGCCAGCAGTGAATGGGATAATTCACCCCTCCACTTT.

This chain connects TRBV27 to TRBJ2-1; 7 bases align to TRBD2. V trimming: 5 bases; J trimming: 6 bases; junction bases outside the gene matches: 13. CDR3 length: 16 amino acids. Per germline, CDR1 MNHEY and CDR2 SMNVEV (reference sequence). This chain's CDR3 is CASSPPFRGGTNEQFF. DNA for the CDR3: TGTGCCAGCAGTCCACCCTTTAGGGGAGGGACCAATGAGCAGTTCTTC.

V usage is TRBV4-3 and J usage is TRBJ1-6; 9 bases line up with TRBD1. V dropped 4 bases and J dropped 7; count of bases not matched to a gene: 2. This CDR3 is built from 14 residues. Germline values: CDR1 LGHNA, CDR2 YSLEER. The CDR3, as DNA: TGCGCCAGCAGCCCGGGACAGGGAAATTCACCCCTCCACTTT. Translated, it gives CASSPGQGNSPLHF.

The chain employs TRBV5-1 and TRBJ2-7; unclear D gene. The V end lost 2 bases, the J end lost 0 bases, and 15 bases lay between the germline ends. The germline gives CDR1 SGHRS, CDR2 YFSETQ. The CDR3 has 16 residues. CDR3 nucleotides: TGCGCCAGCAGCTTCCCCCTTGGATCCTTCTCCTACGAGCAGTACTTC. Amino acids: CASSFPLGSFSYEQYF. The full variable domain, in which reference TRBV5-1 and TRBJ2-7 provide the parts outside the CDR3, is KAGVTQTPRYLIKTRGQQVTLSCSPISGHRSVSWYQQTPGQGLQFLFEYFSETQRNKGNFPGRFSGRQFSNSRSEMNVSTLELGDSALYLCASSFPLGSFSYEQYFGPGTRLTVT.

J is TRBJ2-7 and V is TRBV11-2, with D possibly being TRBD1 (6 bases). The CDR3 has 17 amino acids. V was shortened by 6 bases and J by 3 bases, with 24 bases between the two germline ends. From germline, CDR1 is SGHAT and CDR2 FQNNGV. As DNA, the CDR3 is TGTGCCAGCAGTGCCCGGGAAGGGGGTCCCTCGGACTACGAGCAGTACTTC. It codes for CASSAREGGPSDYEQYF.